The 30 T cell receptor beta chains presented below share a single source sample, sequenced in a study of vaccination and CD4 T cells after COVID-19. The Oncomine TCR Beta short-read assay sequenced DNA from cultured CD4+ T cells. MiXCR was run by TCRdb on the PCR reads, yielding one entry per CDR3 protein. The sample lists about 13,000 distinct CDR3 sequences, 50% to 65% occurring once. These receptors have no known antigen. Treatment denoted: approximately 9-day PBMC culture with coronavirus spike peptide pools or control peptides (ViraFEST assay). Sequencing was performed on CD4+ T cells from blood, cultured in vitro. Every receptor here comes from a human donor who had recovered from COVID-19.

This sequence joins TRBV7-9 and TRBJ1-5; no firm D call. Germline V gene sequence: CDR1 SEHNR, CDR2 FQNEAQ (reference sequence). CDR3 length: 13 residues. V lost 4 bases, J lost 4 bases, and 8 bases lay in between. CDR3 DNA sequence: TGTGCCAGCAGCTCGGACGGTAATCAGCCCCAGCATTTT. It is translated as CASSSDGNQPQHF.

The chain carries TRBV7-3 and TRBJ2-3; TRBD1 agrees at 8 bases. The CDR3 has 14 amino acids. Germline lookup yields CDR1 SGHTA and CDR2 FQGTGA. J was trimmed by 6 bases and V by 5 bases; bases with no gene match: 7. DNA for the CDR3: TGTGCCAGCAGCCCGTGGGACAGGTCCGATACGCAGTATTTT. This encodes CASSPWDRSDTQYF.

This clonotype was observed a few times. V is TRBV30 and J is TRBJ1-2, with D unresolved. Trimming stripped 0 bases from V and 8 bases from J, with 7 bases between. The CDR3 runs 11 residues. Germline CDR1 is GTSNPN and CDR2 is SVGIG (reference sequence). The CDR3 nucleotides read TGTGCCTGGAGTGTAATGTGGGGCTACACCTTC. Amino acid sequence: CAWSVMWGYTF.

V usage is TRBV29-1 and J usage is TRBJ2-5, with TRBD2 matching over 7 bases. V was pared by 4 bases and J by 5 bases, with 10 bases of the junction left unmatched. This CDR3 comprises 14 residues. Germline CDR1 SQVTM, CDR2 ANQGSEA. DNA of the CDR3: TGCAGCGTTGGGCCCACTAGCGTAGGGGAGACCCAGTACTTC. It specifies CSVGPTSVGETQYF.

The chain joins TRBV18 to TRBJ1-1; 8 bases are shared with TRBD1. The CDR3 extends over 17 amino acids. Germline loops: CDR1 KGHSH, CDR2 LQKENI. Germline trimming cut 2 bases from V and 4 bases from J; bases unmatched to any gene: 12. CDR3 amino acids: CASSPTPVSGGGTEAFF. CDR3 coding DNA: TGTGCCAGCTCACCAACTCCAGTCTCAGGGGGCGGCACTGAAGCTTTCTTT.

The chain recombines TRBV20-1 with TRBJ1-5; D is uncertain. CDR1 DFQATT and CDR2 SNEGSKA come from the germline V gene (reference sequence). The V and J ends lost 0 bases and 2 bases respectively, with 8 bases between them. The CDR3 runs 14 residues. The CDR3 here is CSARDSGGNQPQHF. CDR3 nucleotides: TGCAGTGCTAGAGATTCTGGGGGCAATCAGCCCCAGCATTTT.

V gene TRBV18 combines with J gene TRBJ1-5; D call uncertain. Germline CDR1 KGHSH, CDR2 LQKENI. The V and J ends lost 1 base and 3 bases respectively, with 10 bases between them. This CDR3 has 15 residues. The CDR3 sequence: CASSPRFDYNQPQHF. CDR3 nucleotide sequence: TGTGCCAGCTCACCACGTTTTGACTACAATCAGCCCCAGCATTTT.

This clonotype was observed a few times. This rearrangement joins TRBV6-1 to TRBJ1-2, with 8 bases fitting TRBD1. From germline, CDR1 is MNHNS and CDR2 SASEGT. This CDR3 comprises 18 residues. V was clipped by 6 bases and J by 7 bases; unmatched bases: 22. DNA for the CDR3: TGTGCCAGCAGAACCTGGCCGGGACAGGCACCTCCTTTGTTTGGCTACACCTTC. Translated, it gives CASRTWPGQAPPLFGYTF.

The CDR3 region is CAIHPGQSSGANVLTF. The CDR3 bases are TGTGCCATCCACCCGGGACAGAGCTCTGGGGCCAACGTCCTGACTTTC. The chain links TRBV10-3 to TRBJ2-6; TRBD1 aligns across 7 bases. The CDR3 length is 16 residues. V trimming: 8 bases; J trimming: 0 bases; junction bases outside the gene matches: 7. CDR1 ENHRY and CDR2 SYGVKD come from the germline V gene.

V and J are TRBV7-2 and TRBJ2-1, with TRBD2 matching 9 bases. V was pared by 1 base and J by 5 bases, with 3 bases of the junction left unmatched. The CDR3 has 15 residues. Germline V CDR1 and CDR2: SGHTA, FQGNSA. The CDR3 here is CASSLGTSVNNEQFF. The CDR3 coding sequence is TGTGCCAGCAGCTTAGGGACTAGCGTGAACAATGAGCAGTTCTTC.

There are a few counts of this clonotype. The V gene is TRBV27, the J gene TRBJ2-2; D is undetermined. Germline V CDR1 and CDR2: MNHEY, SMNVEV (reference sequence). The CDR3 covers 14 residues. The V end was cut by 3 bases, the J end by 4 bases, with 9 bases between. Here the CDR3 DNA reads TGTGCCAGCAGTTTCCGATCCTCCACCGGGGAGCTGTTTTTT. Amino acid sequence: CASSFRSSTGELFF.

The chain is built from TRBV7-8 and TRBJ2-2; TRBD1 is a possible D gene (6 bases). The CDR3 has 13 amino acids. Germline CDR1 and CDR2: SGHVS and FQNEAQ. V was cut by 4 bases and J by 5 bases, with 8 bases left in between. The CDR3, as DNA: TGTGCCAGCAGCTCAGGGGTAACCGGGGAGCTGTTTTTT. The encoded protein is CASSSGVTGELFF.

V gene TRBV7-9 combines with J gene TRBJ2-1; 8 positions match TRBD1. CDR3 length equals 15 residues. V trimming: 5 bases; J trimming: 5 bases; junction bases outside the gene matches: 8. Germline lookup yields CDR1 SEHNR and CDR2 FQNEAQ (reference sequence). The CDR3 sequence is CASSTTGTGNNEQFF. In nucleotides, the CDR3 is TGTGCCAGCAGCACTACCGGGACAGGTAACAATGAGCAGTTCTTC.

The chain combines TRBV19 with TRBJ1-1; no reliable D call. V was trimmed by 3 bases and J by 4 bases, leaving 15 bases between them. The CDR3 sequence is 15 residues long. Germline CDR1 reads LNHDA; CDR2 reads SQIVND (reference sequence). CDR3 DNA sequence: TGTGCCAGTAGTATTTACACCCGAGGGAGCACTGAAGCTTTCTTT. Translated: CASSIYTRGSTEAFF.

This clonotype occurred a few times. This rearrangement joins TRBV28 to TRBJ2-2; D is ambiguous. V lost 7 bases, J lost 4 bases, and 7 bases lay in between. There are 12 residues in the CDR3. Germline V gene sequence: CDR1 MDHEN, CDR2 SYDVKM. The CDR3 reads CASTGVTGELFF. In DNA form, the CDR3 reads TGTGCCAGCACTGGCGTCACCGGGGAGCTGTTTTTT.

The rearrangement uses TRBV20-1 and TRBJ2-3, with 13 bases matching TRBD2. The germline V gene has CDR1 DFQATT and CDR2 SNEGSKA (reference sequence). Losses at the gene ends were 5 bases for V and 4 bases for J; bases not matched to a gene: 18. The CDR3 runs 19 residues. CDR3 sequence: CSAGGAMTSGRWVADTQYF. The CDR3, as DNA: TGCAGTGCTGGAGGGGCTATGACTAGCGGGAGGTGGGTCGCAGATACGCAGTATTTT.

The V and J genes are TRBV20-1 and TRBJ2-5; tentatively, D is TRBD1 (6 bases). V was trimmed by 6 bases and J by 0 bases, leaving 14 bases between them. Germline V CDR1 and CDR2: DFQATT, SNEGSKA (reference sequence). This CDR3 has 14 residues. In DNA, the CDR3 is TGCAGTGCCACACCGACAGGTGACCAAGAGACCCAGTACTTC. It codes for CSATPTGDQETQYF.

V usage is TRBV15 and J usage is TRBJ1-4; TRBD1 aligns across 10 bases. The CDR3 covers 16 residues. The ends lost 1 base at V and 6 bases at J; junction bases unmatched: 5. Germline loops: CDR1 LNHNV, CDR2 YYDKDF (reference sequence). CDR3 residues: CATSRARGQGYEKLFF. In nucleotides, the CDR3 is TGTGCCACCAGCAGAGCTAGGGGACAGGGGTATGAAAAACTGTTTTTT.

The chain uses TRBV11-2 and TRBJ1-6, with D unclear. Trimming pared 3 bases from V and 5 bases from J, leaving 8 bases between. The CDR3 consists of 14 residues. Germline CDR1 is SGHAT and CDR2 is FQNNGV. CDR3 amino acids: CASSFSGNNSPLHF. CDR3 DNA: TGTGCCAGCAGCTTTAGCGGAAATAATTCACCCCTCCACTTT.

Only a few counts were recorded for this clonotype. The chain employs TRBV30 and TRBJ2-7; tentatively, D is TRBD1 or TRBD2 (5 bases each). V lost 8 bases and J lost 0, with 17 bases in between. In germline, CDR1 is GTSNPN, CDR2 SVGIG (reference sequence). This CDR3 is 14 amino acids long. This CDR3 is CAVGPGTVSYEQYF. The CDR3 coding sequence is TGTGCCGTTGGCCCTGGGACGGTCTCCTACGAGCAGTACTTC. The complete variable domain, with remaining parts taken from reference TRBV30 and TRBJ2-7, reads SQTIHQWPATLVQPVGSPLSLECTVEGTSNPNLYWYRQAAGRGLQLLFYSVGIGQISSEVPQNLSASRPQDRQFILSSKKLLLSDSGFYLCAVGPGTVSYEQYFGPGTRLTVT.

This clonotype was counted only a few times. The V gene is TRBV7-9, the J gene TRBJ1-1; D ambiguous. Deletions cut 2 bases from V and 0 bases from J, with 13 bases between. CDR1 and CDR2 from the germline V gene are SEHNR and FQNEAQ (reference sequence). The CDR3 sequence is 16 residues long. DNA of the CDR3: TGTGCCAGCAGCTTATACCCAGTGAACCTGAACACTGAAGCTTTCTTT. Its protein product is CASSLYPVNLNTEAFF. The variable domain in full, completed from reference TRBV7-9 and TRBJ1-1, reads DTGVSQNPRHKITKRGQNVTFRCDPISEHNRLYWYRQTLGQGPEFLTYFQNEAQLEKSRLLSDRFSAERPKGSFSTLEIQRTEQGDSAMYLCASSLYPVNLNTEAFFGQGTRLTVV.

This rearrangement joins TRBV7-9 to TRBJ2-5; TRBD2 aligns across 9 bases. The V gene end was trimmed by 5 bases and the J gene end by 3 bases; junction bases not matched to a gene: 7. CDR3 length: 15 residues. CDR1 and CDR2 from the germline V gene are SEHNR and FQNEAQ (reference sequence). CDR3 nucleotides: TGTGCCAGCAGCCGGAGGACTAGCGCGAAAGAGACCCAGTACTTC. Translated, it gives CASSRRTSAKETQYF.

This clonotype showed up just a few times. V and J are TRBV7-6 and TRBJ2-3, with no clear D. The CDR3 is 14 residues long. V lost 3 bases to trimming and J lost 0 bases, with 7 bases between them. Germline V gene sequence: CDR1 SGHVS, CDR2 FNYEAQ. For the CDR3, the DNA is TGTGCCAGCAGCTTCTCACCCAGCACAGATACGCAGTATTTT. As protein: CASSFSPSTDTQYF.

The chain couples TRBV4-3 to TRBJ2-1, with 9 nucleotides matching TRBD2. The germline gives CDR1 LGHNA, CDR2 YSLEER. J gave up 4 bases and V 1 base, and 2 bases lay outside the gene matches. This CDR3 region has 15 residues. DNA for the CDR3: TGCGCCAGCAGCCAAGGGACTAGCGTATACAATGAGCAGTTCTTC. This sequence encodes CASSQGTSVYNEQFF.

This sequence joins TRBV19 and TRBJ2-1, with no clear D. V dropped 9 bases and J dropped 0 bases, with 15 bases sitting between them. Germline-derived CDR1 and CDR2 are LNHDA and SQIVND (reference sequence). The CDR3 runs 15 residues. CDR3 DNA: TGTGCCAGCTCCCGGTCTGGCGACTCCTACAATGAGCAGTTCTTC. Protein sequence: CASSRSGDSYNEQFF.

This chain links TRBV5-1 with TRBJ2-2, with TRBD2 matching over 9 bases. The CDR3 covers 16 residues. The trim removed 3 bases at V and 0 bases at J, leaving 3 bases unmatched. From germline, CDR1 is SGHRS and CDR2 YFSETQ. CDR3 sequence reads: CASSSTSGSNTGELFF. The DNA for the CDR3 is TGCGCCAGCAGCTCTACTAGCGGGTCGAACACCGGGGAGCTGTTTTTT. Full variable domain (remainder filled in from reference TRBV5-1 and TRBJ2-2): KAGVTQTPRYLIKTRGQQVTLSCSPISGHRSVSWYQQTPGQGLQFLFEYFSETQRNKGNFPGRFSGRQFSNSRSEMNVSTLELGDSALYLCASSSTSGSNTGELFFGEGSRLTVL.

This clonotype has just a few counts. For the CDR3, the DNA is TGTGCCATTTTGGACGGCGTTTATCAGCCCCAGCATTTT. Translation gives CAILDGVYQPQHF. The genes are TRBV6-1 and TRBJ1-5, with no clear D. Between the trimmed V and J ends, which lost 10 bases and 5 bases, there was a span of 15 bases. The CDR3 runs to 13 residues. Germline lookup yields CDR1 MNHNS and CDR2 SASEGT.

This chain joins TRBV30 and TRBJ2-2; D is ambiguous. The CDR3 is 15 amino acids. V dropped 2 bases and J dropped 1 base, with 11 bases sitting between them. The germline V gene encodes CDR1 GTSNPN and CDR2 SVGIG (reference sequence). The CDR3 coding sequence is TGTGCCTGGAGTCTGCCGGCAGGGAACACCGGGGAGCTGTTTTTT. Translating it yields CAWSLPAGNTGELFF.

The chain has TRBV30 and TRBJ1-2; D ambiguous. This CDR3 has 15 amino acids. Germline V gene sequence: CDR1 GTSNPN, CDR2 SVGIG (reference sequence). V was cut by 4 bases and J by 8 bases, with 23 bases left in between. DNA of the CDR3: TGTGCCTGGAAAGTCAGCCCGGGGAGTTTGTCGGGCTACACCTTC. This translates into CAWKVSPGSLSGYTF.

The gene calls are TRBV6-1 and TRBJ2-1; either TRBD1 or TRBD2 may fit D (5 bases each). This CDR3 has 14 residues. V shed 7 bases and J shed 7 bases, with 17 bases lying between them. Germline loops: CDR1 MNHNS, CDR2 SASEGT. The CDR3 bases are TGTGCCAGCATACAGGACCTAGCTGGGAATGAGCAGTTCTTC. Amino acid sequence: CASIQDLAGNEQFF.